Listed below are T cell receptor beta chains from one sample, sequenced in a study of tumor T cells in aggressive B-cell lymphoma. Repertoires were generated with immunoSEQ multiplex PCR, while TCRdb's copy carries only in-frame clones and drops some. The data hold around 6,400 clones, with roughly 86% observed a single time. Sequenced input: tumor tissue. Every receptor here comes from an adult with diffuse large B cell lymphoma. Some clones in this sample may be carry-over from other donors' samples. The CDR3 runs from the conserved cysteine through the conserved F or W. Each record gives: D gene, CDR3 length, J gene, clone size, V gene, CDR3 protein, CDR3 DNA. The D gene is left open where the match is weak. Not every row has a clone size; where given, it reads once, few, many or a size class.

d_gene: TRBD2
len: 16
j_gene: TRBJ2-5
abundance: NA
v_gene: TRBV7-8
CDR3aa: CASSLGLAENQETQYF
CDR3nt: TGTGCCAGCAGCTTGGGACTAGCGGAGAACCAAGAGACCCAGTACTTC

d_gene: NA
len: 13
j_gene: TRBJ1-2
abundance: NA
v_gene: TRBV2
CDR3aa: CASISGLDYGYTF
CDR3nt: TGTGCCAGTATTTCAGGGCTGGACTATGGCTACACCTTC

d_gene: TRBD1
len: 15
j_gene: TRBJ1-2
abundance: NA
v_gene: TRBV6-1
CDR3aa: CASSERDRVWYGYTF
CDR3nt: TGTGCCAGCAGTGAACGCGACAGGGTATGGTATGGCTACACCTTC

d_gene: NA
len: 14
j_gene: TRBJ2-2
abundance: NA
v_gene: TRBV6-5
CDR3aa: CASSSGGGTGELFF
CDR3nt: TGTGCCAGCAGTTCGGGTGGAGGAACCGGGGAGCTGTTTTTT

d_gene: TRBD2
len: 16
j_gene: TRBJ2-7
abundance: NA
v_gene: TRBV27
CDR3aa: CASRNQPGGSNNEQYF
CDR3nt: TGTGCCAGCAGAAACCAGCCTGGCGGGAGTAATAACGAGCAGTACTTC

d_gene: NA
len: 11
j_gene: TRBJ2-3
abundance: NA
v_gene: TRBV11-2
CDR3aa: CASSSTDTQYF
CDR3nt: TGTGCCAGCAGCTCAACAGATACGCAGTATTTT

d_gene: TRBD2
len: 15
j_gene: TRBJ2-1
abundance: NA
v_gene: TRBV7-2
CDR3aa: CASSLWSGGAIEQFF
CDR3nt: TGTGCCAGCAGCTTATGGAGCGGGGGGGCCATTGAGCAGTTCTTC

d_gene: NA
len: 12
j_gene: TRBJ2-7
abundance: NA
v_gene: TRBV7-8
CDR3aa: CASSQAAYEQYF
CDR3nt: TGTGCCAGCAGCCAAGCAGCGTACGAGCAGTACTTC

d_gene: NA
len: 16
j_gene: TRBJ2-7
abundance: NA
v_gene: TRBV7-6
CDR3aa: CASSLKDRGLFYEQYF
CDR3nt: TGTGCCAGCAGCTTAAAAGACAGAGGCCTCTTCTACGAGCAGTACTTC

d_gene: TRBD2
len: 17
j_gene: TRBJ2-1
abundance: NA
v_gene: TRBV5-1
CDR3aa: CANSLPTSGGPYNEQFF
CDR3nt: TGCGCCAACAGCTTGCCGACTAGCGGGGGGCCATACAATGAGCAGTTCTTC

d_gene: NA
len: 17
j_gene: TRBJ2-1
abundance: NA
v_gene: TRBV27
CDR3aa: CASSTLLARVPYNEQFF
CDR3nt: TGTGCCAGCAGTACTCTCCTAGCGAGAGTCCCCTACAATGAGCAGTTCTTC

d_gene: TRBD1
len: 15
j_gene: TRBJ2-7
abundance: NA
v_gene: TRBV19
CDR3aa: CASSPNRDRYYEQYF
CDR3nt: TGTGCCAGTAGTCCAAACCGGGACAGATACTACGAGCAGTACTTC

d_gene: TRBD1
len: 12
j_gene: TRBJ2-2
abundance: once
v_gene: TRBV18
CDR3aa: CASSPGQGKLFF
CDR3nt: TGTGCCAGCTCACCGGGACAGGGAAAGCTGTTTTTT

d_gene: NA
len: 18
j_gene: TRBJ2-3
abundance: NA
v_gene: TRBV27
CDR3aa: CASSFSRWTDYRTDTQYF
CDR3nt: TGTGCCAGCAGTTTCTCTCGTTGGACAGACTACCGCACAGATACGCAGTATTTT

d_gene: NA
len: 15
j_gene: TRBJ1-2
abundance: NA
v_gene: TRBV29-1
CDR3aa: CSVEVSSYSNYGYTF
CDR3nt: TGCAGCGTTGAGGTATCGAGCTACTCTAACTATGGCTACACCTTC

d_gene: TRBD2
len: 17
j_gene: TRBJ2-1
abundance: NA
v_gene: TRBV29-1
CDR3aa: CSVHAPGLAVWYNEQFF
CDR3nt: TGCAGCGTCCACGCTCCCGGACTAGCGGTTTGGTACAATGAGCAGTTCTTC

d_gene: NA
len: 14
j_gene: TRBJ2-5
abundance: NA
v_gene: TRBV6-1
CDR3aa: CASSEATGTETQYF
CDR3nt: TGTGCCAGCAGTGAAGCAACAGGGACGGAGACCCAGTACTTC

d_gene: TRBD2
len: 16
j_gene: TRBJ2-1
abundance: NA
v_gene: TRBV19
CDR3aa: CASSMDGGSSYNEQFF
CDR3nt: TGTGCCAGTAGTATGGACGGCGGGAGCTCCTACAATGAGCAGTTCTTC

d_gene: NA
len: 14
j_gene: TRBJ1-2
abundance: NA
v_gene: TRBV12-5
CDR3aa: CASGPGGDGIGYTF
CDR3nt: TGTGCTAGTGGACCCGGGGGGGATGGGATTGGCTACACCTTC

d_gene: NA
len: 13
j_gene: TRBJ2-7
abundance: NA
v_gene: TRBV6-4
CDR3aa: CASSEQGGYEQYF
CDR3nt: TGTGCCAGCAGTGAGCAGGGTGGTTACGAGCAGTACTTC

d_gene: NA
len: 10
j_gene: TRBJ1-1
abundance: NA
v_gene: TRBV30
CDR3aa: CASLGGEAFF
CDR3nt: TGTGCCTCCCTAGGGGGTGAAGCTTTCTTT

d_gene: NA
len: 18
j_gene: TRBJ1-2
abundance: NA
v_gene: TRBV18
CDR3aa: CASSPSGDSVWANYGYTF
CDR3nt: TGTGCCAGCTCACCGTCGGGGGACTCGGTCTGGGCTAACTATGGCTACACCTTC

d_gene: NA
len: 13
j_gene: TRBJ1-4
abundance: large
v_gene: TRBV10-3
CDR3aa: CAISDYEDEKLFF
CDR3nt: TGTGCCATCAGTGATTATGAGGATGAAAAACTGTTTTTT

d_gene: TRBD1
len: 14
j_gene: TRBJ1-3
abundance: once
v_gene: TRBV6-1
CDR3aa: CASIGTVAGNTIYF
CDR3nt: TGTGCCAGCATTGGGACAGTTGCTGGAAACACCATATATTTT

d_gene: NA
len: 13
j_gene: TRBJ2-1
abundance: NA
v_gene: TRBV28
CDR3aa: CAGTPLVGNEQFF
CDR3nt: TGTGCCGGCACCCCACTAGTCGGGAATGAGCAGTTCTTC

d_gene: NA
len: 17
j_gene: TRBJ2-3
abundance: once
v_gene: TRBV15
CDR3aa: CATHQGGSYDFSDTQYF
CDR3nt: TGTGCCACCCACCAAGGAGGCAGTTATGATTTTTCAGATACGCAGTATTTT

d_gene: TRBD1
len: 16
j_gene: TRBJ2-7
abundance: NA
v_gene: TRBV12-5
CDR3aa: CASGLEGDRGPYEQYF
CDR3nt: TGTGCTAGTGGTTTGGAGGGGGACAGGGGACCCTACGAGCAGTACTTC

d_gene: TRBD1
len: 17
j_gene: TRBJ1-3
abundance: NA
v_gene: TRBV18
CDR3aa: CASSPYTGADSGNTIYF
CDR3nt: TGTGCCAGCTCACCTTACACAGGGGCGGACTCTGGAAACACCATATATTTT

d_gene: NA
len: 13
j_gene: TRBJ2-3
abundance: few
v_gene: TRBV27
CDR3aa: CASSLSRPDTQYF
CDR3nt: TGTGCCAGCAGTTTATCGCGCCCAGATACGCAGTATTTT

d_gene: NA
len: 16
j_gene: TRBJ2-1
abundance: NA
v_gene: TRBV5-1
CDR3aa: CASSLLTGESYNEQFF
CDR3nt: TGCGCCAGCAGCTTGTTGACGGGGGAGAGTTACAATGAGCAGTTCTTC

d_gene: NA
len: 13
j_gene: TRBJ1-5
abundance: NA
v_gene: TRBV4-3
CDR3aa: CASSPYRSQPQHF
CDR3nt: TGCGCCAGCAGCCCCTACCGTAGTCAGCCCCAGCATTTT

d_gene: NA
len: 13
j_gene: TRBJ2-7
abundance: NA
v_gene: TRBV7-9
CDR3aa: CASSSTGSYEQYF
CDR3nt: TGTGCCAGCAGCTCGACAGGTTCCTACGAGCAGTACTTC

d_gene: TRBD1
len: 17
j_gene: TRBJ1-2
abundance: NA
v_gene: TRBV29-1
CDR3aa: CSVDEPPPGTESHGYTF
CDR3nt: TGCAGCGTTGACGAACCGCCGCCGGGGACAGAGTCTCATGGCTACACCTTC

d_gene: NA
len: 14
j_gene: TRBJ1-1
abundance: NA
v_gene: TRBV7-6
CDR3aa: CASSAPGFVAEAFF
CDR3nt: TGTGCCAGCAGCGCACCCGGGTTTGTAGCTGAAGCTTTCTTT

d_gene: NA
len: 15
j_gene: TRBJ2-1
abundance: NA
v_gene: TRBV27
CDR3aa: CASTREDPGDNEQFF
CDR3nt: TGTGCCAGTACGCGAGAGGACCCCGGGGACAATGAGCAGTTCTTC

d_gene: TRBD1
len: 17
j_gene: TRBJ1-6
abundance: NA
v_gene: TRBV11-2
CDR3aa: CASSPTGERGILSPLHF
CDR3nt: TGTGCCAGCAGCCCCACAGGGGAGAGGGGAATACTTTCACCCCTCCACTTT

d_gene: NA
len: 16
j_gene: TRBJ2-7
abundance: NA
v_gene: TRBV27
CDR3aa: CASSPRTGSGLYEQYF
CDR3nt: TGTGCCAGCAGTCCCCGGACGGGGAGCGGGCTCTACGAGCAGTACTTC

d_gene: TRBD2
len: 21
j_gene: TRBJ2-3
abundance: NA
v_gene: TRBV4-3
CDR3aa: CASSPRIDSGGPLGSTDTQYF
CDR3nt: TGCGCCAGCAGCCCTAGAATAGACAGCGGGGGGCCGCTGGGAAGCACAGATACGCAGTATTTT

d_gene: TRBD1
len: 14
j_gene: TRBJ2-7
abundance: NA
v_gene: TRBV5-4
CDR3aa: CASRGDRGEDEQYF
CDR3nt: TGTGCCAGCAGGGGGGACAGGGGCGAAGACGAGCAGTACTTC

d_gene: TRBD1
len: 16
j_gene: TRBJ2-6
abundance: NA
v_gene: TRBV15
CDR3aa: CASGDRDRSGANVLTF
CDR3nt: TGTGCCAGTGGGGACAGGGACAGGTCTGGGGCCAACGTCCTGACTTTC

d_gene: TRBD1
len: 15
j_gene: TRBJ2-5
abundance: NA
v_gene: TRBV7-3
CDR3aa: CASNVGTGFQETQYF
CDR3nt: TGTGCCAGCAACGTGGGGACAGGCTTCCAAGAGACCCAGTACTTC

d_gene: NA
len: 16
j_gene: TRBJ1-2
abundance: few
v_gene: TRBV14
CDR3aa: CASSQGVLGANYGYTF
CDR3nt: TGTGCCAGCAGCCAAGGGGTTCTCGGGGCTAACTATGGCTACACCTTC